The next 19 T cell receptor beta chains were all read from a single sample in a study of blood T cell repertoires in COVID-19. Using immunoSEQ multiplex PCR, the repertoire was profiled, and TCRdb retains in-frame clones only, with some absent. The data contain some 140,000 clones, approximately 88% of them singletons. The specimen sequenced was peripheral blood. The receptor source for this set is a man in his sixties with acute or convalescent COVID-19.

The V call is TRBV5-1, the J call TRBJ2-5; the D gene is possibly TRBD1 (6 bases). Germline V gives CDR1 SGHRS, CDR2 YFSETQ. The CDR3 loop spans 13 amino acids. Deletions cut 1 base from V and 5 bases from J, with 9 bases between. The CDR3 is CASSLPGDETQYF. As DNA, the CDR3 is TGCGCCAGCAGCTTGCCAGGGGATGAGACCCAGTACTTC.

The V gene is TRBV5-6, the J gene TRBJ2-5; 7 bases agree with TRBD1. Germline CDR1 and CDR2: SGHDT and YYEEEE. Trimming cost V 3 bases and J 5 bases; bases outside gene matches: 10. The CDR3 length is 15 residues. CDR3 DNA sequence: TGTGCCAGCAGCTCCGTGGGGACAGTTCGGGAGACCCAGTACTTC. Protein: CASSSVGTVRETQYF. Based on the CDR3 plus reference TRBV5-6 and TRBJ2-5, the full variable domain is DAGVTQSPTHLIKTRGQQVTLRCSPKSGHDTVSWYQQALGQGPQFIFQYYEEEERQRGNFPDRFSGHQFPNYSSELNVNALLLGDSALYLCASSSVGTVRETQYFGPGTRLLVL.

This rearrangement joins TRBV5-8 to TRBJ2-1; possibly TRBD2 for D (5 bases). Germline V lookup: CDR1 SGHTS, CDR2 YDEGEE. V was shortened by 3 bases and J by 0 bases, with 10 bases between the two germline ends. The CDR3 totals 15 residues. CDR3 bases: TGTGCCAGCAGCTCAACTAGAAGCTCCTACAATGAGCAGTTCTTC. Translation gives CASSSTRSSYNEQFF. Looking up the rest from reference TRBV5-8 and TRBJ2-1 gives the full variable domain: EAGVTQSPTHLIKTRGQQATLRCSPISGHTSVYWYQQALGLGLQFLLWYDEGEERNRGNFPPRFSGRQFPNYSSELNVNALELEDSALYLCASSSTRSSYNEQFFGPGTRLTVL.

The chain has TRBV14 and TRBJ1-1; TRBD1 might be the D (6 bases). V was clipped by 8 bases and J by 1 base, with 11 bases between them. CDR1 is SGHDN and CDR2 is FVKESK in the germline V gene. The CDR3 has 13 residues. The CDR3 DNA follows: TGTGCCAGCGGTACAGGGCCGAACACTGAAGCTTTCTTT. Amino acids: CASGTGPNTEAFF.

This CDR3 reads CSTADSLSYEQYF. As DNA, the CDR3 is TGCAGCACGGCGGACAGCCTATCCTACGAGCAGTACTTC. The rearrangement uses TRBV29-1 and TRBJ2-7; TRBD1 is a possible D gene (6 bases). CDR3 length: 13 amino acids. Germline V lookup: CDR1 SQVTM, CDR2 ANQGSEA. Trimming removed 8 bases at V and 1 base at J, with 15 bases between.

This chain joins TRBV27 and TRBJ1-5; 9 positions agree with TRBD1. V dropped 7 bases and J dropped 3; count of bases not matched to a gene: 7. Germline V CDR1 and CDR2: MNHEY, SMNVEV (reference sequence). CDR3 size: 15 residues. CDR3 bases: TGTGCCAGCAATCGCCGGGACAGGGACAATCAGCCCCAGCATTTT. Encoded protein: CASNRRDRDNQPQHF.

The rearrangement uses TRBV5-1 and TRBJ2-5; TRBD2 matches 7 bases. The V gene end was trimmed by 1 base and the J gene end by 1 base; junction bases not matched to a gene: 10. Germline lookup yields CDR1 SGHRS and CDR2 YFSETQ. The CDR3 totals 17 residues. The CDR3 coding sequence is TGCGCCAGCAGCTTGAAAGGGCGGGGGAAAATCCAAGAGACCCAGTACTTC. Translated: CASSLKGRGKIQETQYF.

The chain employs TRBV2 and TRBJ2-7, with TRBD2 identical over 7 bases. V lost 10 bases, J lost 0 bases, and 3 bases stayed unmatched. This CDR3 has 12 amino acids. Germline CDR1 SNHLY, CDR2 FYNNEI. CDR3 nucleotide sequence: TGTGCCATGGGACTACGCTCCTACGAGCAGTACTTC. Residues: CAMGLRSYEQYF.

The V and J genes are TRBV6-5 and TRBJ2-6; no clear D gene. The CDR3 has 16 residues. Trimming removed 4 bases at V and 0 bases at J, with 10 bases between. CDR1 and CDR2 from the germline V gene are MNHEY and SVGAGI. The CDR3 loop is CASSFDGSSGANVLTF. CDR3 DNA: TGTGCCAGCAGTTTCGACGGGTCCTCTGGGGCCAACGTCCTGACTTTC.

The chain uses TRBV27 and TRBJ2-7, with D unresolved. The V end lost 6 bases, the J end lost 2 bases, and 17 bases lay between the germline ends. Germline V CDR1 and CDR2: MNHEY, SMNVEV (reference sequence). This CDR3 has 15 amino acids. The CDR3 DNA reads as TGTGCCAGCAGAACCACTCCAAGTGGAGCCTACGAGCAGTACTTC. It translates to CASRTTPSGAYEQYF.

The chain carries TRBV7-6 and TRBJ1-1; maybe TRBD1 (6 bases). Germline V lookup: CDR1 SGHVS, CDR2 FNYEAQ. This CDR3 is built from 15 residues. V lost 5 bases to trimming and J lost 2 bases, with 15 bases between them. CDR3 loop: CASSPQAGANTEAFF. The CDR3 DNA reads as TGTGCCAGCAGCCCCCAGGCAGGGGCTAACACTGAAGCTTTCTTT.

CDR3 amino acids: CASSYSIGQWTGINQPQHF. The DNA of the CDR3 is TGTGCCAGCAGTTACTCGATTGGGCAATGGACAGGGATAAATCAGCCCCAGCATTTT. This chain joins TRBV6-2 or TRBV6-3 and TRBJ1-5; TRBD1 matches 8 bases. This CDR3 region has 19 residues. CDR1 and CDR2 (germline): MNHEY, SVGEGT. Trimming cost V 0 bases and J 4 bases; bases outside gene matches: 14.

This rearrangement joins TRBV2 to TRBJ2-2; 7 bases line up with TRBD2. The CDR3 covers 15 residues. The J segment lost 5 bases and the V segment lost 4 bases, leaving 7 bases of the junction unmatched. The germline V gene has CDR1 SNHLY and CDR2 FYNNEI. The CDR3 is CASSGKRGGTGELFF. In DNA, the CDR3 is TGTGCCAGCAGTGGGAAACGCGGGGGTACCGGGGAGCTGTTTTTT.

The chain employs TRBV30 and TRBJ1-1, with 9 bases lining up with TRBD1. J was trimmed by 0 bases and V by 5 bases; bases with no gene match: 4. The germline gives CDR1 GTSNPN, CDR2 SVGIG (reference sequence). The CDR3 length is 14 residues. In DNA form, the CDR3 reads TGTGCCTGGCGACAGGGGGTGATGAACACTGAAGCTTTCTTT. Protein: CAWRQGVMNTEAFF.

In nucleotides, the CDR3 is TGTGCCAGCAGCCTCAGAACTAGCGGGGGGGCTGCAGATACGCAGTATTTT. This codes for CASSLRTSGGAADTQYF. The chain uses TRBV11-2 and TRBJ2-3, with 13 nucleotides matching TRBD2. Germline CDR1 reads SGHAT; CDR2 reads FQNNGV. The CDR3 runs 17 residues. The trim removed 5 bases at V and 4 bases at J, leaving 9 bases unmatched.

The gene calls are TRBV4-1 and TRBJ2-5; 10 bases map to TRBD2. The CDR3 extends over 16 amino acids. V trimming: 0 bases; J trimming: 5 bases; junction bases outside the gene matches: 6. Looked up from germline, CDR1 is MGHRA and CDR2 is YSYEKL. The CDR3 loop is CASSQEGTSVRETQYF. The CDR3 region has the DNA TGCGCCAGCAGCCAAGAAGGGACTAGCGTTAGGGAGACCCAGTACTTC.

The rearrangement links TRBV10-3 to TRBJ2-3; possibly TRBD2 for D (6 bases). The germline CDR1 and CDR2 sequences are ENHRY and SYGVKD. The CDR3 spans 13 residues. Trimming pared 0 bases from V and 5 bases from J, leaving 6 bases between. For the CDR3, the DNA is TGTGCCATCAGTGAGTCGGGGGGAGATACGCAGTATTTT. This sequence encodes CAISESGGDTQYF.

The chain uses TRBV5-6 and TRBJ2-5; 14 bases are a match to TRBD2. The CDR3 length is 16 residues. J lost 1 base, V lost 5 bases, and 4 bases had no gene match. Germline loops: CDR1 SGHDT, CDR2 YYEEEE. CDR3 in amino acids: CASRRTSGGIQETQYF. The DNA of the CDR3 is TGTGCCAGCAGGCGGACTAGCGGGGGGATCCAAGAGACCCAGTACTTC.

This clone is a singleton in its sample. The J gene is TRBJ2-3, the V gene TRBV6-5; 10 bases line up with TRBD2. Germline lookup yields CDR1 MNHEY and CDR2 SVGAGI. CDR3 length: 14 residues. V was clipped by 3 bases and J by 4 bases; unmatched bases: 1. The CDR3 DNA reads as TGTGCCAGCAGTTATGGGACTAGCGCAGATACGCAGTATTTT. Its protein product is CASSYGTSADTQYF.